These 2 T cell receptor beta chains came from one sample sequenced in a study of T cell responses to AZD1222 COVID-19 vaccine. Measured with immunoSEQ multiplex PCR; TCRdb has only the in-frame clones, and not every one. The profile shows approximately 110,000 clones, around 86% of them singletons. Sample: peripheral blood, taken on day 0 of AZD1222 vaccination. These TCRs come from an adult in good health.

This chain links TRBV10-1 with TRBJ2-2; D possibly corresponds to TRBD2 (6 bases). V was shortened by 3 bases and J by 6 bases, with 17 bases between the two germline ends. From germline, CDR1 is WNHNN and CDR2 SYGVQD (reference sequence). The CDR3 runs 16 residues. The CDR3 DNA follows: TGCGCCAGCAGTGATTCCGGGACCCCGGGAGCCGGGGAGCTGTTTTTT. This sequence encodes CASSDSGTPGAGELFF.

The chain is built from TRBV7-2 and TRBJ2-2; 8 nucleotides line up with TRBD2. The CDR3 has 14 residues. With 5 bases clipped from V and 7 bases from J, the junction kept 6 bases outside the gene matches. Germline V gives CDR1 SGHTA, CDR2 FQGNSA. The CDR3 loop is CASSELADLGELFF. The CDR3 DNA follows: TGTGCCAGCAGCGAACTAGCGGACCTCGGGGAGCTGTTTTTT.